The TCR beta chain under discussion was sequenced for a study of shared clonotypes between healthy human individuals. Study conclusions and caveats: About 5% of naive CD4 clonotypes were shared across several donors. For sorted subsets, rarefaction showed incomplete sequencing despite large depth.

The junction had 3 bases not matched to a gene; V was cut back by 4 bases and J by 3 bases. Germline assignment: CDR1 SGDLS and CDR2 YYNGEE. The CDR3 runs 14 residues. Turning to this clone: Antigen unknown.

Sequencing was at deep level. Each cell subset's genomic DNA was divided evenly among several immunoSEQ plates. Here immunoSEQ multiplex PCR was the method, and the copy in TCRdb shows in-frame clones only, minus some. The sample carries more than 1.2 million clones, approximately 98.5% recorded once. The sequence was obtained from a young man in good health. The sequenced material came from naive CD4+ T cells sorted from blood. Described subset: CD45RA+ positively selected. V gene TRBV9 combines with J gene TRBJ1-2; TRBD1 matches 10 bases. The CDR3 sequence: CASSSGTGDYGYTF. As DNA, the CDR3 is TGTGCCAGCAGCTCCGGGACAGGGGACTATGGCTACACCTTC.